This T cell receptor (beta chain) was documented in a study of blood T cell repertoires in COVID-19. For the study at large: Sites in the United States, Italy and Spain provided acute and convalescent COVID-19 samples. T cells, B-cell-depleted T cells, or PBMCs provided the cDNA or gDNA that served as material.

CDR3 length: 15 residues. The V segment lost 4 bases and the J segment 2 bases; nucleotides outside the gene matches: 4. Germline-derived CDR1 and CDR2 are SGHAT and FQNNGV. Profiling relied on immunoSEQ multiplex PCR, and the TCRdb table lists in-frame clones only, not all of them. The data contain roughly 140,000 clones, more than 75% of them singletons. Sequencing input: peripheral blood. This receptor was identified in a human donor in a cohort sampled during active COVID-19. The rearrangement links TRBV11-2 to TRBJ2-1; 8 nucleotides line up with TRBD2. The CDR3 spells CASSSREGPYNEQFF. The CDR3 coding sequence is TGTGCCAGCAGCTCACGGGAGGGCCCCTACAATGAGCAGTTCTTC.